The 30 T cell receptor beta chains given below trace back to one sample, sequenced in a study of shared clonotypes between healthy human individuals. This table comes from immunoSEQ multiplex PCR, and its TCRdb copy is limited to in-frame clones, with some not included. The sample carries about 480,000 clones, 60% to 85% recorded once. Sequenced material: PBMCs. These receptors were collected from a woman aged 40 to 50 in good health. Some clones in this sample may be carry-over from other donors' samples.

The chain couples TRBV19 to TRBJ2-7; 11 nucleotides match TRBD2. From germline, CDR1 is LNHDA and CDR2 SQIVND (reference sequence). After removal of 4 bases from V and 0 bases from J, the junction contained 14 bases not matched to a gene. CDR3 length: 19 residues. CDR3 sequence: CASSTGGHRLAGSSYEQYF. The CDR3 nucleotides read TGTGCCAGTAGTACGGGCGGGCACCGACTAGCGGGGAGCTCCTACGAGCAGTACTTC. The full variable domain, rest sourced from reference TRBV19 and TRBJ2-7, is DGGITQSPKYLFRKEGQNVTLSCEQNLNHDAMYWYRQDPGQGLRLIYYSQIVNDFQKGDIAEGYSVSREKKESFPLTVTSAQKNPTAFYLCASSTGGHRLAGSSYEQYFGPGTRLTVT.

V is TRBV6-5 and J is TRBJ2-2; D gene uncertain. Germline loops: CDR1 MNHEY, CDR2 SVGAGI. The V and J ends lost 5 bases and 2 bases respectively, with 6 bases between them. This CDR3 has 13 residues. The CDR3 here is CASSTENTGELFF. The CDR3 DNA sequence: TGTGCCAGCAGTACGGAAAACACCGGGGAGCTGTTTTTT.

The chain is built from TRBV6-5 and TRBJ1-4, with a possible D match to TRBD1 (5 bases). V was pared by 3 bases and J by 3 bases, with 11 bases between. The germline gives CDR1 MNHEY, CDR2 SVGAGI. CDR3 size: 15 residues. CDR3 sequence reads: CASSYEGSANEKLFF. CDR3 sequence (DNA): TGTGCCAGCAGTTATGAGGGGTCAGCTAATGAAAAACTGTTTTTT.

This chain connects TRBV28 to TRBJ2-7, with TRBD1 matching 11 bases. Germline V CDR1 and CDR2: MDHEN, SYDVKM. V gave up 3 bases and J gave up 4 bases; unmatched junction bases: 5. The CDR3 contains 15 residues. The CDR3 sequence is CASSFTGQGAYEQYF. In DNA, the CDR3 is TGTGCCAGCAGTTTCACAGGACAGGGGGCATACGAGCAGTACTTC.

The chain combines TRBV5-6 with TRBJ1-2; D is unclear. Germline lookup yields CDR1 SGHDT and CDR2 YYEEEE. V was clipped by 0 bases and J by 8 bases, with 14 bases between them. The CDR3 has 14 residues. CDR3 region: CASSLVKATGGYTF. CDR3 DNA: TGTGCCAGCAGCTTGGTAAAGGCGACGGGAGGCTACACCTTC. Supplemented by reference TRBV5-6 and TRBJ1-2, the full variable domain reads DAGVTQSPTHLIKTRGQQVTLRCSPKSGHDTVSWYQQALGQGPQFIFQYYEEEERQRGNFPDRFSGHQFPNYSSELNVNALLLGDSALYLCASSLVKATGGYTFGSGTRLTVV.

This chain uses TRBV27 with TRBJ2-7; TRBD2 aligns across 13 bases. From germline, CDR1 is MNHEY and CDR2 SMNVEV (reference sequence). The CDR3 runs to 14 residues. With 5 bases clipped from V and 3 bases from J, the junction kept 1 base outside the gene matches. In nucleotides, the CDR3 is TGTGCCAGCAGTGGGACTAGCGGGAACTACGAGCAGTACTTC. This codes for CASSGTSGNYEQYF.

This clone was counted between two and nine times. The chain links TRBV6-1 to TRBJ2-1, with D unresolved. The germline gives CDR1 MNHNS, CDR2 SASEGT. CDR3 length equals 14 residues. The V and J ends lost 10 bases and 4 bases respectively, with 17 bases between them. The CDR3 DNA reads as TGTGCCACCTCCCACTCCATAGAGTACAATGAGCAGTTCTTC. Its protein product is CATSHSIEYNEQFF.

This chain uses TRBV14 with TRBJ2-2; D not certain. The CDR3 loop spans 15 amino acids. V shed 1 base and J shed 0 bases, with 6 bases lying between them. Germline values: CDR1 SGHDN, CDR2 FVKESK. CDR3 nucleotide sequence: TGTGCCAGCAGCCAAGTTAATTCGAACACCGGGGAGCTGTTTTTT. It codes for CASSQVNSNTGELFF.

The rearrangement links TRBV7-9 to TRBJ1-1, with 7 bases identical to TRBD1. The trim removed 5 bases at V and 4 bases at J, leaving 19 bases unmatched. The CDR3 is 18 residues long. Germline lookup yields CDR1 SEHNR and CDR2 FQNEAQ (reference sequence). The CDR3: CASSLGTDDGVRSTEAFF. CDR3 nucleotide sequence: TGTGCCAGCAGCCTCGGGACAGATGATGGGGTGAGGAGCACTGAAGCTTTCTTT.

This clone has more than one count but fewer than ten. V is TRBV11-2 and J is TRBJ2-1, with 10 nucleotides matching TRBD1. The CDR3 totals 12 residues. Per the germline V gene, CDR1 is SGHAT and CDR2 is FQNNGV. J lost 10 bases, V lost 3 bases, and 0 bases had no gene match. DNA of the CDR3: TGTGCCAGCAGCTTGACAGGGGGCGAGCAGTTCTTC. Translating gives CASSLTGGEQFF.

This sequence joins TRBV11-2 and TRBJ2-1; no clear D. Between the trimmed V and J ends, which lost 5 bases and 3 bases, there was a span of 8 bases. The CDR3 has 13 amino acids. CDR1 and CDR2 from the germline V gene are SGHAT and FQNNGV. The CDR3 sequence: CASSPYDYNEQFF. CDR3 DNA: TGTGCCAGCAGCCCTTACGACTACAATGAGCAGTTCTTC.

The chain combines TRBV28 with TRBJ2-1; 10 bases are shared with TRBD1. Trimming removed 4 bases from V and 6 bases from J; junction bases left unmatched: 3. The CDR3 runs 14 residues. Germline V CDR1 and CDR2: MDHEN, SYDVKM. The CDR3 region is CASSSGTGVNEQFF. CDR3 nucleotide sequence: TGTGCCAGCAGTTCCGGGACAGGGGTCAATGAGCAGTTCTTC.

The table lists this clone with a count of one. This chain links TRBV12-5 with TRBJ2-3, with TRBD1 matching 9 bases. J gave up 3 bases and V 4 bases, and 8 bases lay outside the gene matches. CDR1 LGHNT and CDR2 FRNRAP come from the germline V gene. The length of the CDR3 is 16 residues. The CDR3 protein is CASGWGQGLPTDTQYF. The CDR3 nucleotides are TGTGCTAGTGGTTGGGGACAGGGCCTACCTACAGATACGCAGTATTTT.

For this clone: The identical CDR3 is also encoded by other nucleotide sequences in the sample. The chain links TRBV10-3 to TRBJ2-1; no firm D call. This CDR3 region has 11 residues. Germline values: CDR1 ENHRY, CDR2 SYGVKD. The germline V and J ends were trimmed by 3 bases and 4 bases, with 1 base remaining between them. CDR3 protein: CAISEYNEQFF. The CDR3 bases are TGTGCCATCAGTGAATACAATGAGCAGTTCTTC.

This rearrangement joins TRBV5-1 to TRBJ2-3, with a tentative D call TRBD2 (6 bases). V was shortened by 4 bases and J by 5 bases, with 11 bases between the two germline ends. The length of the CDR3 is 13 residues. The germline gives CDR1 SGHRS, CDR2 YFSETQ. This CDR3 reads CASSRGTLDTQYF. The CDR3 DNA is TGCGCCAGCAGCCGCGGGACTCTAGATACGCAGTATTTT.

This clone has ten or more counts. The chain employs TRBV6-5 and TRBJ2-7; possibly TRBD2 for D (7 bases). The germline V and J ends were trimmed by 5 bases and 6 bases, with 17 bases remaining between them. Germline CDR1 MNHEY, CDR2 SVGAGI. The CDR3 sequence is 14 residues long. For the CDR3, the DNA is TGTGCCAGCAGTATTCAGCGGGACAACCCCGAGCAGTACTTC. It specifies CASSIQRDNPEQYF.

This clone was counted ten times or more. The CDR3 DNA is TGTGCCAGCAGCTTCGGAGGGACCTACTACGAGCAGTACTTC. Translating gives CASSFGGTYYEQYF. The rearrangement uses TRBV7-2 and TRBJ2-7; the D gene is possibly TRBD2 (6 bases). V was trimmed by 3 bases and J by 3 bases, leaving 12 bases between them. Germline loops: CDR1 SGHTA, CDR2 FQGNSA. CDR3 length: 14 amino acids. The full variable domain, in which reference TRBV7-2 and TRBJ2-7 provide the parts outside the CDR3, is GAGVSQSPSNKVTEKGKDVELRCDPISGHTALYWYRQSLGQGLEFLIYFQGNSAPDKSGLPSDRFSAERTGGSVSTLTIQRTQQEDSAVYLCASSFGGTYYEQYFGPGTRLTVT.

This chain connects TRBV18 to TRBJ2-2; D possibly matches TRBD1 or TRBD2 (5 bases each). The germline gives CDR1 KGHSH, CDR2 LQKENI. The CDR3 has 14 residues. V was trimmed by 3 bases and J by 5 bases, leaving 10 bases between them. DNA of the CDR3: TGTGCCAGCTCACCCCCGGGACGAACCGGGGAGCTGTTTTTT. It codes for CASSPPGRTGELFF.

The V gene is TRBV10-3, the J gene TRBJ2-3; 9 bases map to TRBD1. The CDR3 covers 13 residues. Germline loops: CDR1 ENHRY, CDR2 SYGVKD. J was trimmed by 3 bases and V by 7 bases; bases with no gene match: 2. CDR3 region: CAIKGQGTDTQYF. CDR3 sequence (DNA): TGTGCCATCAAAGGACAGGGGACAGATACGCAGTATTTT.

The rearrangement joins TRBV11-3 to TRBJ1-3, with 8 nucleotides matching TRBD1. Trimming cost V 2 bases and J 3 bases; bases outside gene matches: 12. Germline loops: CDR1 SGHNT, CDR2 YENEEA. This CDR3 is built from 18 residues. CDR3 DNA sequence: TGTGCCAGCAGCTTAACGTTAAGGCAGGGGGCTTGTGGAAACACCATATATTTT. Amino acid sequence: CASSLTLRQGACGNTIYF.

The chain combines TRBV6-5 with TRBJ2-5, with 8 bases identical to TRBD1. Germline V gene sequence: CDR1 MNHEY, CDR2 SVGAGI. The CDR3 covers 15 residues. V gave up 6 bases and J gave up 2 bases; unmatched junction bases: 8. The CDR3 protein is CASRLGQGPQETQYF. In nucleotides, the CDR3 is TGTGCCAGCAGACTCGGACAGGGACCACAAGAGACCCAGTACTTC.

This clone was counted a few times. The V and J genes are TRBV29-1 and TRBJ2-7, with TRBD1 matching 7 bases. The length of the CDR3 is 13 residues. J was trimmed by 2 bases and V by 4 bases; bases with no gene match: 5. Looked up from germline, CDR1 is SQVTM and CDR2 is ANQGSEA. The CDR3 sequence is CSVAGTEPYEQYF. CDR3 DNA: TGCAGCGTTGCGGGGACAGAGCCCTACGAGCAGTACTTC.

The J gene is TRBJ2-2, the V gene TRBV13; D perhaps matches TRBD2 (6 bases). Trimming removed 4 bases at V and 4 bases at J, with 10 bases between. Germline V gives CDR1 PRHDT, CDR2 FYEKMQ (reference sequence). This CDR3 region has 14 residues. The CDR3 sequence is CASSSYGGTGELFF. Written as DNA, the CDR3 is TGTGCCAGCAGCTCCTACGGGGGCACCGGGGAGCTGTTTTTT.

The chain employs TRBV6-6 and TRBJ2-3; no clear D. Trimming stripped 1 base from V and 2 bases from J, with 7 bases between. The CDR3 spans 14 residues. Germline V gene lookup returns CDR1 MNHNY and CDR2 SVGAGI (reference sequence). For the CDR3, the DNA is TGTGCCAGCAGTTACTTTCCAGCCACAGATACGCAGTATTTT. As protein: CASSYFPATDTQYF.

The chain carries TRBV6-5 and TRBJ2-7; TRBD1 is a possible D gene (5 bases). Germline CDR1 and CDR2: MNHEY and SVGAGI. V lost 7 bases to trimming and J lost 0 bases, with 13 bases between them. The CDR3 has 14 residues. CDR3 residues: CASKDTYDSYEQYF. In DNA, the CDR3 is TGTGCCAGCAAGGACACATATGACTCCTACGAGCAGTACTTC.

The V call is TRBV5-8, the J call TRBJ2-1; a possible D gene is TRBD2 (6 bases). Germline CDR1 is SGHTS and CDR2 is YDEGEE. V was cut by 2 bases and J by 0 bases, with 9 bases left in between. The CDR3 has 15 residues. This CDR3 reads CASSLGGSSYNEQFF. CDR3 in DNA: TGTGCCAGCAGCTTAGGAGGGAGCTCCTACAATGAGCAGTTCTTC.

The CDR3 region is CATSRGLAGSYEQYF. CDR3 bases: TGTGCCACCAGCAGAGGACTAGCGGGTTCCTACGAGCAGTACTTC. The chain is built from TRBV15 and TRBJ2-7; 10 nucleotides match TRBD2. CDR3 length: 15 residues. Germline assignment: CDR1 LNHNV and CDR2 YYDKDF (reference sequence). J lost 1 base, V lost 1 base, and 1 base had no gene match.

V gene TRBV6-1 combines with J gene TRBJ2-7, with 8 bases fitting TRBD2. CDR1 and CDR2 from the germline V gene are MNHNS and SASEGT. The CDR3 is made up of 13 amino acids. V lost 8 bases and J lost 2; bases outside the gene matches: 5. This chain's CDR3 is CASRTSTTYEQYF. CDR3 DNA: TGTGCCAGCCGGACTAGCACAACCTACGAGCAGTACTTC.

V gene TRBV5-1 combines with J gene TRBJ2-6; unclear D gene. V was clipped by 0 bases and J by 0 bases, with 4 bases between them. Germline assignment: CDR1 SGHRS and CDR2 YFSETQ. CDR3 length: 15 residues. CDR3: CASSLAGSGANVLTF. CDR3 nucleotide sequence: TGCGCCAGCAGCTTGGCCGGCTCTGGGGCCAACGTCCTGACTTTC.

The table lists this clone with a few counts. The chain recombines TRBV30 with TRBJ1-5; the D is unclear. Between the trimmed V and J ends, which lost 1 base and 6 bases, there was a span of 10 bases. The CDR3 loop spans 13 amino acids. From germline, CDR1 is GTSNPN and CDR2 SVGIG (reference sequence). This chain's CDR3 is CAWSGGNTQPQHF. CDR3 DNA: TGTGCCTGGAGTGGAGGGAATACTCAGCCCCAGCATTTT.